A selection of T cell receptor beta chains follows, all from one sample in a study of T-cell memory formation after mild COVID-19. TCRdb used MiXCR to reprocess the 5' RACE reads, holding one entry per CDR3 protein. This sample yields about 430,000 distinct CDR3 sequences, of which around 17% are seen a single time; roughly 21% belongs to the top ten. The sample was PBMCs or a T cell subset sorted from them (not recorded which). These receptors were collected from a young man who had mild COVID-19 (a few samples of this study predate the infection). Cell type and time point are not known. Both conserved end residues are trimmed from each CDR3.

v_gene | len | CDR3aa
TRBV7-9 | 11 | ASSPTGVQPQH
TRBV29-1 | 10 | SVGAWNNEQF
TRBV19 | 12 | ASSMGQSYNEQF
TRBV5-1 | 12 | ASREGPSTDTQY
TRBV20-1 | 12 | SARDEGLAHEQY
TRBV21-1 | 13 | ASTSDRGYAHEQY
TRBV28 | 12 | ASSLWGRGNTIY
TRBV5-6 | 11 | ASSLAVDTEAF
TRBV7-2 | 11 | ASSFGGFGELF
TRBV12-3/TRBV12-4 | 11 | ASTRDRNYGYT
TRBV7-9 | 12 | ASSLGLGQELLH
TRBV5-1 | 12 | ASSLQGRDEKLF
TRBV4-1 | 13 | ASSPLWRGSYEQY
TRBV10-3 | 11 | AARGSSTDTQY
TRBV25-1 | 11 | ASSERIFETQY
TRBV7-2 | 12 | ASNHGGAKDTQY
TRBV5-1 | 11 | ASSLAHFTEAF
TRBV5-1 | 13 | ASSLGTGTYNEQF
TRBV7-9 | 11 | ASSLKRGGELF
TRBV7-8 | 12 | ASNLGQGHYGYT
TRBV7-2 | 14 | ASSLGSAGGPYEQY
TRBV29-1 | 11 | SVDRGTNTEAF
TRBV12-3/TRBV12-4 | 12 | ASRTSGGAYEQY
TRBV5-1 | 14 | ASSLAPGQGRNEQF
TRBV6-2/TRBV6-3 | 11 | ASSYQELETQY
TRBV12-3/TRBV12-4 | 11 | ASSFDSRRGYT
TRBV19 | 11 | ASREGVSDTQY
TRBV4-1 | 13 | ASSGTPAGTDTQY
TRBV2 | 11 | ASSDSGRETQY
TRBV5-1 | 13 | ASSFTAADFGELF
TRBV9 | 12 | ASSNNQGAYEQY
TRBV12-3/TRBV12-4 | 15 | ASSLPSEGQAVYTQY
TRBV4-3 | 15 | ASSCTRGPDSGNTIY
TRBV18 | 14 | ASSPPRQGAADTQY
TRBV7-2 | 14 | ASSVGQGAGRTEAF
TRBV5-5 | 13 | ASSGAGTVNTEAF
TRBV12-3/TRBV12-4 | 12 | ASSYPGVQETQY
TRBV3-1 | 12 | ASSPGTDGRTQY
TRBV7-9 | 12 | ASSLVRGNTEAF
TRBV7-2 | 13 | ASSFPNRGGYGYT
TRBV20-1 | 15 | SARDKTGRFSYNEQF
TRBV4-1 | 12 | ASSQGPVGTEAF
TRBV6-5 | 15 | ASSYSIDAGAPYEQY
TRBV24-1 | 13 | ATSDPSTGRNEQY
TRBV9 | 13 | ASSPPLNSYNEQF
TRBV14 | 10 | ASSQETNEQF
TRBV5-1 | 14 | ASSLGRGNVGEKLF
TRBV20-1 | 10 | SARAGEETQY
TRBV5-8 | 15 | ASSLTPNTMWGYGYT
TRBV5-1 | 12 | ASTGQTNTGELF
TRBV10-3 | 14 | AISESSYVRPPQAF
TRBV20-1 | 12 | SARAPLHTDTQY
TRBV4-3 | 14 | ASSQDYLRPGYGYT
TRBV6-5 | 13 | ASSYSDEGINGYT
TRBV6-5 | 13 | ASRALAGDHNEQF
TRBV9 | 13 | ASSVGGAVNTEAF
TRBV7-8 | 14 | ASSLEGWTGGTEAF
TRBV7-3 | 13 | ASSLSSGRNTEAF
TRBV19 | 12 | ASRGQGVSQPQH
TRBV7-9 | 8 | ASSMSEQF